The clone carrying this T cell receptor beta chain was counted many times. Each CDR3 protein is one row after TCRdb ran MiXCR on the 5' RACE reads. The sample records under 250,000 distinct CDR3 sequences, 6% to 8.5% being singletons. This sample is drawn from a study of identical twins. This CDR3 spans 15 amino acids. The V gene lost 5 bases and the J gene lost 8 bases, with 19 bases spanning the gap. The same data also went into a second study, on yellow fever vaccine responses in identical twins.

The TCR comes from a woman under 30 in good health. The chain has TRBV12-3 or TRBV12-4 and TRBJ2-1, with D tentatively TRBD1 or TRBD2 (5 bases each). The sequenced material came from CD8+ T cells sorted from blood. CDR3 region: CASSNWDVTRDEQFF. In DNA form, the CDR3 reads TGTGCCAGCAGTAACTGGGACGTAACCCGGGATGAGCAGTTCTTC.